These 27 T cell receptor beta chains share one sample of origin, sequenced in a study of shared clonotypes between healthy human individuals. Measured with immunoSEQ multiplex PCR; TCRdb has only the in-frame clones, and not every one. The sample carries about 990,000 clones, about 84% recorded once. Sequenced sample: memory CD4+ T cells from PBMCs. Subset given: CD45RA-negative fraction. All receptors derive from a man in his late teens or twenties in good health. Some clones in this sample may be carry-over from other donors' samples.

Worth noting for this clone: Distinct nucleotide sequences in the sample also encode this CDR3. This chain joins TRBV5-1 and TRBJ2-3; no clear D. The CDR3 consists of 14 residues. The V gene's germline CDR1 is SGHRS and CDR2 YFSETQ. The V and J ends lost 0 bases and 0 bases respectively, with 5 bases between them. The chain's CDR3 is CASSLASSTDTQYF. The CDR3 DNA is TGCGCCAGCAGCTTGGCCAGTAGCACAGATACGCAGTATTTT.

The CDR3 DNA reads TGTGCCAGCAGTTCCGGGACTGGGATTAACGAGCAGTACTTC. Protein product: CASSSGTGINEQYF. The chain joins TRBV6-5 to TRBJ2-7, with D possibly TRBD2 on 6 matching bases. V lost 4 bases to trimming and J lost 5 bases, with 15 bases between them. CDR1 is MNHEY, CDR2 SVGAGI, per germline. This CDR3 contains 14 residues.

The genes are TRBV2 and TRBJ1-2; D gene uncertain. From germline, CDR1 is SNHLY and CDR2 FYNNEI. This CDR3 is 13 amino acids long. The V and J ends lost 4 bases and 8 bases respectively, with 14 bases between them. The CDR3: CASSGQASEGYTF. The CDR3 DNA reads TGTGCCAGCAGTGGTCAGGCCTCTGAAGGCTACACCTTC.

In its sample, this clone was seen once. J is TRBJ1-1 and V is TRBV6-6; D is perhaps TRBD1 (6 bases). The CDR3 covers 13 residues. V dropped 6 bases and J dropped 2 bases, with 10 bases sitting between them. Germline assignment: CDR1 MNHNY and CDR2 SVGAGI (reference sequence). The CDR3 loop reads CASRRTDNTEAFF. The CDR3 region has the DNA TGTGCCAGCAGACGGACAGACAACACTGAAGCTTTCTTT.

The chain carries TRBV5-1 and TRBJ2-1; the D gene is possibly TRBD1 (7 bases). Between the trimmed V and J ends, which lost 0 bases and 7 bases, there was a span of 11 bases. The CDR3 runs 14 residues. Germline V gene data show CDR1 as SGHRS and CDR2 as YFSETQ. CDR3 sequence (DNA): TGCGCCAGCAGCTTGGAGGGGGCGGGGAATGAGCAGTTCTTC. It codes for CASSLEGAGNEQFF.

The chain combines TRBV15 with TRBJ2-7; D possibly corresponds to TRBD2 (6 bases). The CDR3 loop spans 18 amino acids. Trimming pared 1 base from V and 0 bases from J, leaving 19 bases between. CDR1 and CDR2 (germline): LNHNV, YYDKDF (reference sequence). The CDR3 DNA reads as TGTGCCACCAGCAGAGGTCTCCTTAGCGGTCGTAGCTCCTACGAGCAGTACTTC. Translated: CATSRGLLSGRSSYEQYF.

V usage is TRBV6-5 and J usage is TRBJ2-5, with D unclear. The DNA end is a closer match to TRBJ2-7, so the J assignment may be wrong. The CDR3 covers 11 residues. Germline V gene data show CDR1 as MNHEY and CDR2 as SVGAGI. CDR3 residues: CASSYSNEQYF. The CDR3 DNA is TGTGCCAGCAGTTACTCGAACGAGCAGTACTTC.

The rearrangement joins TRBV27 to TRBJ2-1, with TRBD2 matching 9 bases. This CDR3 is built from 17 residues. Germline V gene lookup returns CDR1 MNHEY and CDR2 SMNVEV (reference sequence). The V segment lost 2 bases and the J segment 0 bases; nucleotides outside the gene matches: 5. The CDR3 spells CASSLGGTSPSYNEQFF. The CDR3 coding sequence is TGTGCCAGCAGTTTAGGCGGGACTAGCCCCTCCTACAATGAGCAGTTCTTC.

The J gene is TRBJ2-7, the V gene TRBV7-3; D may be TRBD1 or TRBD2 (5 bases each). The V end lost 5 bases, the J end lost 2 bases, and 10 bases lay between the germline ends. The CDR3 sequence is 13 residues long. Germline V lookup: CDR1 SGHTA, CDR2 FQGTGA. CDR3 bases: TGTGCCAGCAGCCCAGGGAGCACCTACGAGCAGTACTTC. Protein: CASSPGSTYEQYF. Together with reference TRBV7-3 and TRBJ2-7, the CDR3 gives the full variable domain: GAGVSQTPSNKVTEKGKYVELRCDPISGHTALYWYRQSLGQGPEFLIYFQGTGAADDSGLPNDRFFAVRPEGSVSTLKIQRTERGDSAVYLCASSPGSTYEQYFGPGTRLTVT.

This clone appeared a few times. The genes are TRBV5-6 and TRBJ2-5; D might be TRBD1 (6 bases). Germline CDR1 SGHDT, CDR2 YYEEEE. Between the trimmed V and J ends, which lost 4 bases and 5 bases, there was a span of 12 bases. CDR3 length equals 13 residues. The CDR3 reads CASSPAQGETQYF. The CDR3 DNA follows: TGTGCCAGCAGCCCCGCGCAGGGGGAGACCCAGTACTTC. The variable domain in full, with the rest retrieved from reference TRBV5-6 and TRBJ2-5, is DAGVTQSPTHLIKTRGQQVTLRCSPKSGHDTVSWYQQALGQGPQFIFQYYEEEERQRGNFPDRFSGHQFPNYSSELNVNALLLGDSALYLCASSPAQGETQYFGPGTRLLVL.

V usage is TRBV7-9 and J usage is TRBJ1-5; the match to TRBD1 covers 8 bases. Per the germline V gene, CDR1 is SEHNR and CDR2 is FQNEAQ (reference sequence). CDR3 length: 14 amino acids. Trimming took 4 bases from V and 4 from J; bases not matched to a gene: 3. The CDR3 nucleotides read TGTGCCAGCAGCTGGGGGACAGGTAATCAGCCCCAGCATTTT. It encodes CASSWGTGNQPQHF.

The chain uses TRBV2 and TRBJ2-3, with 7 positions matching TRBD2. Germline V lookup: CDR1 SNHLY, CDR2 FYNNEI. J was trimmed by 4 bases and V by 6 bases; bases with no gene match: 7. This CDR3 has 14 amino acids. CDR3 amino acids: CASRAGSRADTQYF. The CDR3 DNA follows: TGTGCCAGCAGAGCGGGGAGCCGAGCAGATACGCAGTATTTT.

The chain has TRBV6-1 and TRBJ1-5; D not certain. There are 13 residues in the CDR3. V shed 4 bases and J shed 4 bases, with 8 bases lying between them. The germline V gene encodes CDR1 MNHNS and CDR2 SASEGT. CDR3 loop: CASSVRRNQPQHF. In DNA form, the CDR3 reads TGTGCCAGCAGTGTCCGGCGGAATCAGCCCCAGCATTTT.

This chain uses TRBV27 with TRBJ2-5; 9 bases align to TRBD2. Unmatched junction bases numbered 15, after V lost 5 bases and J lost 5 bases. The germline CDR1 and CDR2 sequences are MNHEY and SMNVEV (reference sequence). This CDR3 contains 17 residues. CDR3 sequence: CASSRFAGGRLGETQYF. The CDR3 region has the DNA TGTGCCAGCAGTCGCTTCGCGGGAGGGCGGCTTGGGGAGACCCAGTACTTC.

The chain recombines TRBV9 with TRBJ2-7; TRBD1 is a possible D gene (6 bases). The CDR3 runs to 17 residues. Germline V gene lookup returns CDR1 SGDLS and CDR2 YYNGEE. V lost 5 bases to trimming and J lost 2 bases, with 23 bases between them. CDR3 nucleotides: TGTGCCAGCAGTTACTCGATGGGGGCCCAGGGAACCTACGAGCAGTACTTC. Amino acid sequence: CASSYSMGAQGTYEQYF.

The rearrangement uses TRBV6-6 and TRBJ1-2, with D maybe TRBD1 (5 bases). The V end lost 6 bases, the J end lost 8 bases, and 22 bases lay between the germline ends. The CDR3 extends over 15 amino acids. The V gene's germline CDR1 is MNHNY and CDR2 SVGAGI (reference sequence). CDR3 residues: CASSPPGGVRSGYTF. CDR3 sequence (DNA): TGTGCCAGCAGCCCCCCTGGAGGGGTTCGGTCGGGCTACACCTTC.

This chain links TRBV25-1 with TRBJ1-4; D remains ambiguous. Germline V gene lookup returns CDR1 MGHDK and CDR2 SYGVNS. Trimming stripped 5 bases from V and 3 bases from J, with 16 bases between. The CDR3 covers 16 residues. The CDR3 nucleotides are TGTGCCAGCAGTTGGGCGCGATCGCCATCTAATGAAAAACTGTTTTTT. Amino acids: CASSWARSPSNEKLFF.

This clone was seen many times. The chain recombines TRBV2 with TRBJ1-2; TRBD1 matches 8 bases. V lost 6 bases to trimming and J lost 4 bases; unmatched junction nucleotides: 7. The CDR3 contains 14 residues. The V gene's germline CDR1 is SNHLY and CDR2 FYNNEI. The chain's CDR3 is CASSQQGGIYGYTF. The CDR3, as DNA: TGTGCCAGCAGCCAACAGGGGGGCATCTATGGCTACACCTTC.

The chain employs TRBV25-1 and TRBJ2-5, with TRBD1 matching 7 bases. The germline V gene has CDR1 MGHDK and CDR2 SYGVNS. After removal of 1 base from V and 5 bases from J, the junction contained 4 bases not matched to a gene. The CDR3 runs to 14 residues. The CDR3 loop is CASSEWGQRETQYF. The CDR3 DNA reads TGTGCCAGCAGTGAATGGGGACAGCGGGAGACCCAGTACTTC. The full variable domain, with the rest looked up from reference TRBV25-1 and TRBJ2-5, is EADIYQTPRYLVIGTGKKITLECSQTMGHDKMYWYQQDPGMELHLIHYSYGVNSTEKGDLSSESTVSRIRTEHFPLTLESARPSHTSQYLCASSEWGQRETQYFGPGTRLLVL.

The CDR3 protein is CASSPRTVRGAEAFF. The CDR3 DNA sequence: TGTGCCAGCAGTCCTCGGACAGTAAGAGGGGCTGAAGCTTTCTTT. The rearrangement joins TRBV28 to TRBJ1-1; a possible D gene is TRBD1 (6 bases). The CDR3 extends over 15 amino acids. With 5 bases removed from V and 6 bases from J, the gap between germline ends came to 19 bases. Looked up from germline, CDR1 is MDHEN and CDR2 is SYDVKM.

Note on this clone: Other DNA sequences in this sample translate to the same CDR3. This chain links TRBV6-5 with TRBJ1-2; D is ambiguous. Germline-derived CDR1 and CDR2 are MNHEY and SVGAGI. V lost 2 bases and J lost 4, with 5 bases in between. This CDR3 comprises 12 residues. The CDR3 sequence is CASSYGSYGYTF. CDR3 DNA sequence: TGTGCCAGCAGTTACGGCTCCTATGGCTACACCTTC.

Ten or more counts support this clone. The rearrangement uses TRBV11-1 and TRBJ1-5; D is ambiguous. There are 14 residues in the CDR3. CDR1 SGHAT and CDR2 FQDESV come from the germline V gene (reference sequence). V was clipped by 3 bases and J by 3 bases, with 9 bases between them. In DNA, the CDR3 is TGTGCCAGCAGCTTTAAGACATTCAATCAGCCCCAGCATTTT. Its protein is CASSFKTFNQPQHF.

The V and J genes are TRBV15 and TRBJ2-7; D is unclear. The germline V gene has CDR1 LNHNV and CDR2 YYDKDF (reference sequence). The CDR3 contains 13 residues. Trimming left V 0 bases short and J 6 bases short, with 9 bases between. The chain's CDR3 is CATSRDGPAEQYF. CDR3 DNA sequence: TGTGCCACCAGCAGAGATGGGCCAGCCGAGCAGTACTTC.

The J gene is TRBJ2-5, the V gene TRBV4-3; 12 positions agree with TRBD2. The CDR3 spans 18 residues. Per germline, CDR1 LGHNA and CDR2 YSLEER. V lost 2 bases, J lost 5 bases, and 12 bases stayed unmatched. CDR3: CASSQHFSTSGSWETQYF. The CDR3 nucleotides read TGCGCCAGCAGCCAACATTTTTCGACTAGCGGGAGTTGGGAGACCCAGTACTTC.

This clone was detected a few times. Sequence at one end of the junction differs from germline and may be a read error. The chain has TRBV28 and TRBJ2-4; no definite D call. CDR1 is MDHEN, CDR2 SYDVKM, per germline. This CDR3 has 13 amino acids. The CDR3 nucleotides are TGTGCCAGCAGTTCCTATTCCGTCGGTATTCGGTACTTC. This sequence encodes CASSSYSVGIRYF.

The chain recombines TRBV19 with TRBJ2-7; no clear D gene. With 3 bases removed from V and 3 bases from J, the gap between germline ends came to 12 bases. The CDR3 is 14 amino acids. Germline CDR1 is LNHDA and CDR2 is SQIVND (reference sequence). CDR3 sequence reads: CASSIGPLYYEQYF. In nucleotides, the CDR3 is TGTGCCAGTAGTATCGGACCGCTTTACTACGAGCAGTACTTC.

This chain uses TRBV9 with TRBJ2-3, with TRBD2 identical over 13 bases. The CDR3 loop spans 16 amino acids. Germline assignment: CDR1 SGDLS and CDR2 YYNGEE. Trimming at V came to 4 bases and at J to 5 bases, leaving 7 bases not matched to a gene. The CDR3 sequence: CASSFGLAGALDTQYF. In nucleotides, the CDR3 is TGTGCCAGCAGCTTCGGACTAGCGGGAGCGTTAGATACGCAGTATTTT.